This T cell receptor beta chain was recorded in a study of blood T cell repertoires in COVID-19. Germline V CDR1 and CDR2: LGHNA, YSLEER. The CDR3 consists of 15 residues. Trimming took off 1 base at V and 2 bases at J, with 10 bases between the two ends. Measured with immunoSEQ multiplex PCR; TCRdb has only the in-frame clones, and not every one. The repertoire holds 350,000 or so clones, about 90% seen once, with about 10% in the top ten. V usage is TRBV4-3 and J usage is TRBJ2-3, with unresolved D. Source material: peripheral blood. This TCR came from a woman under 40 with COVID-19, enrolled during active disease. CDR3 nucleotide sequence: TGCGCCAGCAGCCAAGCCGGGTCGGTCACAGATACGCAGTATTTT. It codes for CASSQAGSVTDTQYF.